This T cell receptor (beta chain) was captured in a study of blood T cell repertoires in COVID-19. The table came from immunoSEQ multiplex PCR; TCRdb's copy has only in-frame clones and leaves some out. The sample includes about 60,000 clones, roughly four fifths of them seen just once. The V and J ends lost 0 bases and 6 bases respectively, with 9 bases between them. CDR1 MNHEY and CDR2 SVGEGT come from the germline V gene. This CDR3 comprises 14 residues. The rearrangement joins TRBV6-2 or TRBV6-3 to TRBJ1-5; D not resolved. The material sequenced was peripheral blood. This receptor was obtained from a human donor in a cohort sampled during active COVID-19. CDR3 bases: TGTGCCAGCAGTTACTCGTTCGGGAGTCAGCCCCAGCATTTT. It codes for CASSYSFGSQPQHF.